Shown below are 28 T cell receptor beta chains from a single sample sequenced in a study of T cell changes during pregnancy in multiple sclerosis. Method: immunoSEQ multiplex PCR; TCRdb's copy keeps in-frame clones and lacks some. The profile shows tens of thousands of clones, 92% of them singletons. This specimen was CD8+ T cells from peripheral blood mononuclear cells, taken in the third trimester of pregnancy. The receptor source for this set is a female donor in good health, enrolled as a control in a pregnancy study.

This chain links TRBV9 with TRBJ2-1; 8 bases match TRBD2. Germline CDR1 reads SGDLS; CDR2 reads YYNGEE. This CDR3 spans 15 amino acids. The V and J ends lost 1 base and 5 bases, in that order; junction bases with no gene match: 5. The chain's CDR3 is CASSVWSGGNNEQFF. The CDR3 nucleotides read TGTGCCAGCAGCGTATGGTCGGGGGGGAACAATGAGCAGTTCTTC.

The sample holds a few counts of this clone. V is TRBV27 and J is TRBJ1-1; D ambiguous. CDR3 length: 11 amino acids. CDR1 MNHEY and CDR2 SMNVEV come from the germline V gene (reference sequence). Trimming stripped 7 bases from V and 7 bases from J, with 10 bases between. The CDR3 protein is CASTLVLEAFF. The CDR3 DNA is TGTGCCAGCACCCTAGTTCTTGAAGCTTTCTTT.

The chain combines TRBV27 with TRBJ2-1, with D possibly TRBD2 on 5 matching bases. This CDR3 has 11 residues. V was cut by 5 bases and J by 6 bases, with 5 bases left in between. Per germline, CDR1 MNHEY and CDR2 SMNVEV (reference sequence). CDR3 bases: TGTGCCAGCAGTGGAGGCAATGAGCAGTTCTTC. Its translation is CASSGGNEQFF.

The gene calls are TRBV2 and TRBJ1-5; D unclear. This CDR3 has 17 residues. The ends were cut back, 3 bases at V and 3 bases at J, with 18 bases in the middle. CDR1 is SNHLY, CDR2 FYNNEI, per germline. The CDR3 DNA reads TGTGCCAGCAGTGAGGTGGATGGGCCCGGCCCCAATCAGCCCCAGCATTTT. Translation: CASSEVDGPGPNQPQHF.

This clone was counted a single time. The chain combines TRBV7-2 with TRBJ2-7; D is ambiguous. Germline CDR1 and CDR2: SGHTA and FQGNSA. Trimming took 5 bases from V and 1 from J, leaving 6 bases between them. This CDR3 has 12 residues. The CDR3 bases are TGTGCCAGCAGCCGTGTTTCCTACGAGCAGTACTTC. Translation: CASSRVSYEQYF.

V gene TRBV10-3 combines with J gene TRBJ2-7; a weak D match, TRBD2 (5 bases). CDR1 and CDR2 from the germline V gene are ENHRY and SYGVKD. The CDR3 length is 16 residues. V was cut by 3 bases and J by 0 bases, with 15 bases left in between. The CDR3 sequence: CAISEMVTGSSYEQYF. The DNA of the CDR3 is TGTGCCATCAGTGAAATGGTGACGGGGAGCTCCTACGAGCAGTACTTC.

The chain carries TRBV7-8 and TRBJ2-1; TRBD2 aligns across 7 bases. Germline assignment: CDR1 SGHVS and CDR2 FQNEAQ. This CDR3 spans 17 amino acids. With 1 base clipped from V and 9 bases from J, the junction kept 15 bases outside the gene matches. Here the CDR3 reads CASSLGASGRGYPEQFF. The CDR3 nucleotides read TGTGCCAGCAGCTTAGGGGCTAGCGGTCGGGGGTACCCTGAGCAGTTCTTC.

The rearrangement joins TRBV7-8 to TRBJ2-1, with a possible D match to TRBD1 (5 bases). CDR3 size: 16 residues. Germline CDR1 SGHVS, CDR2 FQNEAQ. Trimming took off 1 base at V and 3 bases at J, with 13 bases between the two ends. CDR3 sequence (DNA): TGTGCCAGCAGCTTAGTTCAGGGTGGGTTCTACAATGAGCAGTTCTTC. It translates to CASSLVQGGFYNEQFF.

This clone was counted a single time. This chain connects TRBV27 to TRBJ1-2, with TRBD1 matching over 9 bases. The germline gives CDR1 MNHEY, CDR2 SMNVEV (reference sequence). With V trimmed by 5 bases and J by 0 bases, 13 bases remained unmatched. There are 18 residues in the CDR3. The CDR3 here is CASSPFRDRASANYGYTF. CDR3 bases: TGTGCCAGCAGTCCCTTCCGGGACAGGGCCTCAGCTAACTATGGCTACACCTTC.

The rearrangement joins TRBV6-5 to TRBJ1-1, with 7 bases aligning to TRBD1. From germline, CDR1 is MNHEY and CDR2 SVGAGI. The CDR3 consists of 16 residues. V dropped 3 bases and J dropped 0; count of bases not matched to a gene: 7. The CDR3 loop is CASSYGDSLMNTEAFF. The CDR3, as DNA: TGTGCCAGCAGTTATGGGGACAGCCTAATGAACACTGAAGCTTTCTTT.

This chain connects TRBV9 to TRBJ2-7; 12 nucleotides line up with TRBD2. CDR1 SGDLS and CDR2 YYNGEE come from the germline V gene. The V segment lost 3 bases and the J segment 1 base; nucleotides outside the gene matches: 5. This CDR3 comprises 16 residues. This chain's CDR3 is CASSATSGGPSYEQYF. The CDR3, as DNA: TGTGCCAGCAGCGCGACTAGCGGGGGCCCTTCCTACGAGCAGTACTTC.

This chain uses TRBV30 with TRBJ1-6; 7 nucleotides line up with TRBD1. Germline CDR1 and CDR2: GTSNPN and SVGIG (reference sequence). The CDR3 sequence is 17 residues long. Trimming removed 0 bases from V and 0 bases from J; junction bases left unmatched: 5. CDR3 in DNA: TGTGCCTGGAGTGTATCGGGACAGTACTCCTATAATTCACCCCTCCACTTT. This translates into CAWSVSGQYSYNSPLHF.

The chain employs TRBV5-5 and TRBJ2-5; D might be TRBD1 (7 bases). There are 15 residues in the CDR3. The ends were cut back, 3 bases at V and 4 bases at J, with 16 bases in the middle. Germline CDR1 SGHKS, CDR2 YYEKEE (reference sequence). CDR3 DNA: TGTGCCAGCAGCTCGCGTCAGGGGGACTTAGAGACCCAGTACTTC. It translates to CASSSRQGDLETQYF. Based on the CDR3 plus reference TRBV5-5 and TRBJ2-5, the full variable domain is DAGVTQSPTHLIKTRGQQVTLRCSPISGHKSVSWYQQVLGQGPQFIFQYYEKEERGRGNFPDRFSARQFPNYSSELNVNALLLGDSALYLCASSSRQGDLETQYFGPGTRLLVL.

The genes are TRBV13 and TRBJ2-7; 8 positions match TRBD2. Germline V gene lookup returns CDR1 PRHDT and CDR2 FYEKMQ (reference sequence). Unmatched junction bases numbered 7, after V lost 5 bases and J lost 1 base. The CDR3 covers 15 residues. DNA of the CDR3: TGTGCCAGCAGCCGAAGCGGGGGTGGTTCCTACGAGCAGTACTTC. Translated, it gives CASSRSGGGSYEQYF.

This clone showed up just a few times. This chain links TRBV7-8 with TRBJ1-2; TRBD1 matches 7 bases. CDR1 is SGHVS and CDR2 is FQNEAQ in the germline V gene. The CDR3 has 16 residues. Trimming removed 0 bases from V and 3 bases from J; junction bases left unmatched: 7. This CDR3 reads CASSLAKGTADYGYTF. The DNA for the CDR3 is TGTGCCAGCAGCTTAGCGAAAGGGACAGCAGACTATGGCTACACCTTC.

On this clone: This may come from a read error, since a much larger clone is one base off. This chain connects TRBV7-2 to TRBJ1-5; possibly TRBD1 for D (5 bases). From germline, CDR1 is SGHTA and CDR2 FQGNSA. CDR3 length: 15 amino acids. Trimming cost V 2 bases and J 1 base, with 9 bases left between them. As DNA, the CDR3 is TGTGCCAGCAGCTTATGGGGCGCGAGCAATCAGCCCCAGCATTTT. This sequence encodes CASSLWGASNQPQHF.

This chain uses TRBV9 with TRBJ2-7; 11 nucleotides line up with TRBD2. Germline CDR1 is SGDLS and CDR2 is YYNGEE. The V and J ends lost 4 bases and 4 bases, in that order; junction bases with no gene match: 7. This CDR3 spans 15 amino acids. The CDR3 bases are TGTGCCAGCAGCTTATCTAGCGGGGGGAAATACGAGCAGTACTTC. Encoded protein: CASSLSSGGKYEQYF. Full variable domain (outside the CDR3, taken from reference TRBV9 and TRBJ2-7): DSGVTQTPKHLITATGQRVTLRCSPRSGDLSVYWYQQSLDQGLQFLIQYYNGEERAKGNILERFSAQQFPDLHSELNLSSLELGDSALYFCASSLSSGGKYEQYFGPGTRLTVT.

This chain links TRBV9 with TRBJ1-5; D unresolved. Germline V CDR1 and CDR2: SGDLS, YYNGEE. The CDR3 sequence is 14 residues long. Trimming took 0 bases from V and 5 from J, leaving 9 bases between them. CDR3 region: CASSVGGSDQPQHF. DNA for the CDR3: TGTGCCAGCAGCGTAGGAGGGTCTGATCAGCCCCAGCATTTT.

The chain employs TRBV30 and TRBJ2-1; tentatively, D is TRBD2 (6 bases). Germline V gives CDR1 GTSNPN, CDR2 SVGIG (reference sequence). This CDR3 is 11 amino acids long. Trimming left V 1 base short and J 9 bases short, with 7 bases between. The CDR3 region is CAWSDGSEQFF. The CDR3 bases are TGTGCCTGGAGTGACGGGAGTGAGCAGTTCTTC.

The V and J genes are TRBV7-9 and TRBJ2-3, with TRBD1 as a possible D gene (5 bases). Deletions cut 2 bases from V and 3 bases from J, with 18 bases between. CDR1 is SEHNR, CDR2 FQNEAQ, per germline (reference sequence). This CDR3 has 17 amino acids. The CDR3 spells CASSLTVSRAGTDTQYF. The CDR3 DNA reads TGTGCCAGCAGCTTAACGGTATCCAGGGCAGGGACAGATACGCAGTATTTT.

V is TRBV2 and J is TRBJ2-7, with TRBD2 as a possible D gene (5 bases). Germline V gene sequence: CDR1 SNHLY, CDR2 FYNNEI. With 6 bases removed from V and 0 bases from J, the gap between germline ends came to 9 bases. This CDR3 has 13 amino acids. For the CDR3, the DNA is TGTGCCAGCAGGATCCGGGACTCCTACGAGCAGTACTTC. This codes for CASRIRDSYEQYF. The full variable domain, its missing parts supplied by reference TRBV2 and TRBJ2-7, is EPEVTQTPSHQVTQMGQEVILRCVPISNHLYFYWYRQILGQKVEFLVSFYNNEISEKSEIFDDQFSVERPDGSNFTLKIRSTKLEDSAMYFCASRIRDSYEQYFGPGTRLTVT.

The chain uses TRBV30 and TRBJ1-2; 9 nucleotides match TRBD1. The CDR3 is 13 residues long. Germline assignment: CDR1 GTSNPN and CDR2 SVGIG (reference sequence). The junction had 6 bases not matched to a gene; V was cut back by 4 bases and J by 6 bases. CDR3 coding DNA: TGTGCCTGGAACACAGGGGGCGCGGATGGCTACACCTTC. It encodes CAWNTGGADGYTF.

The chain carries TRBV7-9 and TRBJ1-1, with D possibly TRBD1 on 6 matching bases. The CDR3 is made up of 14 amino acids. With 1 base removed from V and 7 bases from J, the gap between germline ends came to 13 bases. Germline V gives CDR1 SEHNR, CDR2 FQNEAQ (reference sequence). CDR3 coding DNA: TGTGCCAGCAGCTTAGTTTTGGGGGCCGGTGAAGCTTTCTTT. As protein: CASSLVLGAGEAFF.

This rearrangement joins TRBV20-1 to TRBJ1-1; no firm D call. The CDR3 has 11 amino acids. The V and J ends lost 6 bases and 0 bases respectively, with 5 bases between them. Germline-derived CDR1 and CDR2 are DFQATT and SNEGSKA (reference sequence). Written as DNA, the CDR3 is TGCAGTGCGCGGCTGAACACTGAAGCTTTCTTT. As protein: CSARLNTEAFF.

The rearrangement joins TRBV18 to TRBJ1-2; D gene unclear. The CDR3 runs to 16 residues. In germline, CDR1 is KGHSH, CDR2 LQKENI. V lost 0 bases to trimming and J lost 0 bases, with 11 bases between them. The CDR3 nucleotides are TGTGCCAGCTCACCACCGCTGAGGAAACCTAACTATGGCTACACCTTC. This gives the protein CASSPPLRKPNYGYTF.

The DNA for the CDR3 is TGTGCCAGCAGTCCCAGTCTGCAGTCTGAAGCTTTCTTT. This encodes CASSPSLQSEAFF. This chain uses TRBV27 with TRBJ1-1; no definite D call. V lost 5 bases and J 6 bases, leaving 13 bases between the germline ends. The CDR3 consists of 13 residues. Germline V gene lookup returns CDR1 MNHEY and CDR2 SMNVEV (reference sequence).

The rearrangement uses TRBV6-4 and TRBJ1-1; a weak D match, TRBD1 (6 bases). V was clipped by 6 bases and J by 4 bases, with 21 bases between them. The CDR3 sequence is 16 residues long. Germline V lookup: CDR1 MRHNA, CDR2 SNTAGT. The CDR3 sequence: CASRTNPGAGVTEAFF. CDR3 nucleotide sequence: TGTGCCAGCAGAACTAACCCGGGGGCGGGGGTCACTGAAGCTTTCTTT.

This chain's CDR3 is CASSGQGRSQPQHF. The CDR3 DNA reads TGTGCCAGCAGCGGCCAGGGTCGGAGCCAGCCCCAGCATTTT. The rearrangement links TRBV5-6 to TRBJ1-5; perhaps TRBD1 as D (5 bases). Trimming pared 4 bases from V and 7 bases from J, leaving 15 bases between. Germline V gene sequence: CDR1 SGHDT, CDR2 YYEEEE. This CDR3 has 14 amino acids.